This T cell receptor (beta chain) appears in the sequencing data of a study of T-cell memory formation after mild COVID-19. Study-wide results and caveats: CD4+ contracting clones were found mainly in CM and EM, and CD8+ ones in EMRA. The study found balanced CD4/CD8 in clones contracting day 15 to 85 and a CD4+ lean in later expanders. Some responding clones appeared in pre-infection memory, suggesting cross-reactive memory joined.

This clonotype has ten or more counts. Its antigen is still unknown. CDR1 and CDR2 (germline): SGHVS, FQNEAQ. CDR3 length equals 15 residues. V lost 5 bases to trimming and J lost 7 bases; unmatched junction nucleotides: 14. With constant-segment primers, 5'RACE yielded cDNA libraries of TCR alpha and TCR beta that carried sample barcodes and UMIs. From the 5' RACE reads, TCRdb called clonotypes with MiXCR, one entry per CDR3 protein. The sample shows 6,000 to 9,500 distinct CDR3 sequences, roughly 30% of them seen only once. This clonotype was obtained from an adult woman who had mild COVID-19 (a few samples of this study predate the infection). Cell type and time point are not known. The sample comprised PBMCs or a T cell subset sorted from them (not recorded which). The chain employs TRBV7-8 and TRBJ2-7; 7 positions match TRBD1. CDR3 sequence reads: CASSHGTAAVFEQYF. The CDR3 DNA reads TGTGCCAGCAGCCACGGGACAGCGGCCGTCTTTGAGCAGTACTTC.